One T cell receptor beta chain is described in this entry. Profiled with immunoSEQ multiplex PCR; TCRdb holds only in-frame clones, not every one. The data contain around 57,000 clones, less than 98% of them seen just once; the ten biggest clones take up around 0.19%. The CDR3 is 12 residues long. Trimming took 7 bases from V and 3 from J, leaving 6 bases between them. From germline, CDR1 is WNHNN and CDR2 SYGVQD (reference sequence). This sample stems from a study of technical replicates of blood from a few donors. This clonotype was obtained from a human donor in good health. Sequencing input: T cells isolated from PBMCs. The chain is built from TRBV10-1 and TRBJ2-2, with D perhaps TRBD2 (5 bases). This chain's CDR3 is CASKGDTGELFF. The CDR3, as DNA: TGCGCCAGCAAGGGAGACACCGGGGAGCTGTTTTTT.